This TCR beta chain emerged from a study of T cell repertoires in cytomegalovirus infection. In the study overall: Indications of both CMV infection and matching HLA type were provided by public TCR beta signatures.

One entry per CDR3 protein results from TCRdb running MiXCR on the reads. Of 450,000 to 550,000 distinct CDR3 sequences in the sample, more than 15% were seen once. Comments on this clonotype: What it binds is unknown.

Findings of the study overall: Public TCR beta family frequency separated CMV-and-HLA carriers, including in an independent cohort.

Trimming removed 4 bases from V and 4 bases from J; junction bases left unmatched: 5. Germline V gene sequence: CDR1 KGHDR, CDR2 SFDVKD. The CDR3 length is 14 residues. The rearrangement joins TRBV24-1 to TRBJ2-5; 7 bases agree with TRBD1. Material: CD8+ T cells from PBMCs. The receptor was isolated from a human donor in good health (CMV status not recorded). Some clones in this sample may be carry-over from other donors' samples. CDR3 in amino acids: CATSDVQGPETQYF. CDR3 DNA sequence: TGTGCCACCAGTGACGTACAGGGGCCAGAGACCCAGTACTTC.